This paragraph reports one T cell receptor (beta chain). The data stem from a study of shared clonotypes between healthy human individuals. The CDR3 has 16 residues. Trimming shortened V by 5 bases and J by 8 bases, and 22 bases separated the two germline ends. The germline V gene has CDR1 SEHNR and CDR2 FQNEAQ (reference sequence). The authors split each subset's genomic DNA evenly across several immunoSEQ plates. Sequencing was performed with immunoSEQ multiplex PCR; in TCRdb, only in-frame clones are kept and a portion is missing. The repertoire holds around 610,000 clones, about 96% seen once, with 0.095% to 0.13% in the top ten. Naive CD8 isolation took CD45RO-negative cells positively selected for CCR7 and excluded terminally differentiated effector memory CD45RA+ cells.

Sequenced sample: naive CD8+ T cells sorted from blood. This TCR came from a woman aged 25 to 39 in good health. The chain links TRBV7-9 to TRBJ2-1; TRBD1 might be the D (5 bases). CDR3 loop: CASSTLQKPLGDEQFF. The CDR3 DNA is TGTGCCAGCAGCACCCTACAGAAGCCCCTAGGGGATGAGCAGTTCTTC.